Sequencing of this TCR beta chain was carried out in a study of blood T cell repertoires in COVID-19. Per the authors' pipeline: The authors estimated nucleated cell counts from reference gene primer amplification. Sequencing was performed with immunoSEQ multiplex PCR; in TCRdb, only in-frame clones are kept and a portion is missing. From that table come the V and J calls and clone size; the DNA was used to work out D and trimming. Of 75,000 to 95,000 clones in the sample, roughly 90% were seen once. Sequenced: peripheral blood. The TCR originated in a man in his 60s with acute or convalescent COVID-19.

The CDR3 here is CASSRGLYEQYF. In DNA, the CDR3 is TGCGCCAGCAGCAGGGGTCTTTACGAGCAGTACTTC. The chain links TRBV5-1 to TRBJ2-7; D is possibly TRBD1 (5 bases). The CDR3 covers 12 residues. Trimming left V 4 bases short and J 4 bases short, with 9 bases between. Germline loops: CDR1 SGHRS, CDR2 YFSETQ.